Sequencing of this T cell receptor beta chain was carried out in a study of spatial heterogeneity in lung cancer. TCRdb independently ran MiXCR on the 5' RACE reads; one entry per CDR3 protein. Here the sample spans about 100,000 distinct CDR3 sequences, 4.4% being singletons. Noted time point: sample taken at primary tumor resection. Overall study findings and caveats: Counts of expanded alpha and beta TCRs within tumors tracked the tumor nonsynonymous mutation count.

In its sample, this clonotype was seen many times. The target antigen is unknown. This sample comprised lung tumor tissue, obtained at surgery. The clonotype comes from a male donor with early-stage non-small cell lung cancer.

The CDR3 sequence: CASSYERGFSGANVLTF. CDR3 coding DNA: TGTGCCAGCAGTTATGAGAGGGGCTTTTCTGGGGCCAACGTCCTGACTTTC. The chain links TRBV6-5 to TRBJ2-6; TRBD1 or TRBD2 may be the D gene (5 bases each). This CDR3 has 17 amino acids. Germline assignment: CDR1 MNHEY and CDR2 SVGAGI. The germline V and J ends were trimmed by 3 bases and 1 base, with 13 bases remaining between them.